Detailed here is one T cell receptor (beta chain). Sequencing used immunoSEQ multiplex PCR; TCRdb keeps in-frame clones, though not all of them. The data contain under 250,000 clones, 70% to 90% of them singletons. This specimen comes from a study of blood T cell repertoires in COVID-19. The CDR3 runs to 16 residues. The ends lost 5 bases at V and 6 bases at J; junction bases unmatched: 10. Per germline, CDR1 SGHNT and CDR2 YENEEA. This TCR came from a man in his forties or fifties with COVID-19, enrolled during active disease. This chain joins TRBV11-3 and TRBJ2-2; 9 bases fit TRBD1. The material sequenced was peripheral blood. The CDR3 loop reads CASSLGDDRGAGELFF. The CDR3 bases are TGTGCCAGCAGCCTTGGGGATGACAGGGGGGCCGGGGAGCTGTTTTTT.